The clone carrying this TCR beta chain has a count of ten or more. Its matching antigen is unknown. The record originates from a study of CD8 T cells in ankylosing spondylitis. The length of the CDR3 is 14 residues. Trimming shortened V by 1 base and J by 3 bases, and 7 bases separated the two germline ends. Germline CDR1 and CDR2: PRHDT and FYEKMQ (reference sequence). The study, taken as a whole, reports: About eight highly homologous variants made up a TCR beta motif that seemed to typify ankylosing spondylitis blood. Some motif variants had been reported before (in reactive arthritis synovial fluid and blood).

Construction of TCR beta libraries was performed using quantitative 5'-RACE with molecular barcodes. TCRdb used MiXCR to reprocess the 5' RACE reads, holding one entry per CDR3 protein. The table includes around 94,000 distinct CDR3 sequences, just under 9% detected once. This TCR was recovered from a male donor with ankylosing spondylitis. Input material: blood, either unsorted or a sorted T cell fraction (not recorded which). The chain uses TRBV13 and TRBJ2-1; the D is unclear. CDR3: CASSLADHYNEQFF. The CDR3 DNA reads TGTGCCAGCAGCTTAGCGGACCACTACAATGAGCAGTTCTTC.